This T cell receptor (beta chain) was profiled in a study of CD8 T cells in Susac syndrome (dated by TCRdb to the late 2010s). Describing the broader study: The study used repertoire sequencing to test whether antigen drove CD8+ T cell activation and differentiation in Susac syndrome. CD8+ T cell repertoire clonality was compared between some 12 healthy donors, around 14 Susac syndrome patients and 15 multiple sclerosis patients. Findings and caveats that apply to the study as a whole: The number of individuals in the TCR sequencing and HLA analysis was recognized as being relatively small.

Peripheral blood CD8+ and CD4+ T cells from healthy donors, Susac syndrome patients and multiple sclerosis patients were profiled using high-throughput TCR beta sequencing. The healthy donors served as controls matched for age and sex. Bulk CD8+ and CD4+ T cells were purified by magnetic negative isolation, whereas CD8+ TEMRA cells were enriched by FACS. Blood was drawn into EDTA tubes, processed within 24 hours, and PBMCs were isolated by density gradient centrifugation. PBMCs destined for TCR sequencing were cryopreserved in liquid nitrogen and later thawed in a 37 °C water bath. A purity of at least 90% was achieved for sorted or isolated CD4+, CD8+ and CD8+ TEMRA cells. RNA was extracted using the RNeasy kit, and about 0.45 to 1 ug of the RNA was reverse transcribed with random hexamers. The immunoSEQ multiplex PCR assay, covering 54 Vbeta and 13 Jbeta segments, was used to amplify TCR beta CDR3 regions. PCR amplification bias was corrected using a synthetic template baseline for primer optimization and computational correction. Regarding the original processing steps: Reads were annotated to V, D and J genes according to IMGT and were analyzed with immunoSEQ Analyzer, with only productive sequences retained. To calculate clonality, Shannon entropy was normalized by log2 of the number of productive unique sequences and then subtracted from one. For each patient and control, public and private clones were evaluated within the 100 most prevalent clones. Susac-specific clones were defined as absent from healthy and MS cohorts, roughly 1,100 published viral clones and other ImmuneACCESS disease sequences. In TCRdb, the public reads were trimmed at Q25 with fastp and aligned with MiXCR, with productive beta chains retained. Here each entry gathers all rows of one CDR3 protein and keeps the most common genes and DNA. TCRdb, rather than the study authors, made the V and J calls. A total of about 140,000 distinct CDR3 sequences appear in this sample, approximately 93% of them only once. The leading ten clones occupy approximately 0.25% of the sample.

Worth noting for this clonotype: Which antigen it targets is not known. No base quality information exists; no much larger clone differs at one position.

The CDR3 has 19 amino acids, counting the end cysteine and phenylalanine. The retained sequence is limited to the CDR3, 57 bases, with the frame set at the first base. CDR1 and CDR2 are read off the germline V gene as MGHRA and YSYEKL. Germline trimming amounts to 1 base on V and 4 bases on J, with 11 as the count of junction bases outside the gene matches. The TCR comes from a human donor in good health. Recombination connected TRBV4-1 to TRBJ2-3; 13 of the junction bases match TRBD2. Sequenced material: CD8+ T cells from PBMCs. Read as DNA, the sequence is TGCGCCAGCAGCCAAGTCCCGGGACTAGCGGGATGGGAGGCAGATACGCAGTATTTT. Its product reads: CASSQVPGLAGWEADTQYF.